This passage covers 14 T cell receptor beta chains from one sample sequenced in a study of T cell responses to AZD1222 COVID-19 vaccine. The data were produced by immunoSEQ multiplex PCR, yet TCRdb's version contains in-frame clones alone and is incomplete. The table lists 120,000 to 150,000 clones, around 90% of them singletons, with around 5% in the top ten. Material: peripheral blood, obtained on day 0 of AZD1222 vaccination. Receptor source: an adult in good health.

This chain uses TRBV12-3 or TRBV12-4 with TRBJ1-6; D is unresolved. This CDR3 is 13 amino acids long. V shed 6 bases and J shed 7 bases, with 10 bases lying between them. The CDR3 reads CASRRGSNSPLHF. CDR3 sequence (DNA): TGTGCCAGCAGGAGAGGGTCGAATTCACCCCTCCACTTT.

This chain links TRBV23-1 with TRBJ1-1, with D tentatively TRBD1 (6 bases). TRBV23-1 is an open reading frame, and its role is uncertain. Deletions cut 2 bases from V and 5 bases from J, with 18 bases between. This CDR3 contains 16 residues. The CDR3 bases are TGCGCCAGCAGTCAACCAGGTCAACAGGGTGGAACTGAAGCTTTCTTT. The encoded protein is CASSQPGQQGGTEAFF.

This chain links TRBV15 with TRBJ1-1; the D gene is possibly TRBD1 (5 bases). Germline V gives CDR1 LNHNV, CDR2 YYDKDF (reference sequence). Trimming pared 0 bases from V and 4 bases from J, leaving 9 bases between. CDR3 length equals 14 residues. The CDR3, as DNA: TGTGCCACCAGCAGAGAAAGGGGAGGCACTGAAGCTTTCTTT. Translating it yields CATSRERGGTEAFF. The full variable domain, its missing parts supplied by reference TRBV15 and TRBJ1-1, is DAMVIQNPRYQVTQFGKPVTLSCSQTLNHNVMYWYQQKSSQAPKLLFHYYDKDFNNEADTPDNFQSRRPNTSFCFLDIRSPGLGDTAMYLCATSRERGGTEAFFGQGTRLTVV.

V and J are TRBV7-9 and TRBJ1-4; D is perhaps TRBD1 (6 bases). Germline-derived CDR1 and CDR2 are SEHNR and FQNEAQ (reference sequence). V gave up 5 bases and J gave up 8 bases, with 15 bases separating them. This CDR3 has 14 amino acids. The CDR3 DNA follows: TGTGCCAGCAGCCCGGACAGAACGGCAGAAAAACTGTTTTTT. It encodes CASSPDRTAEKLFF.

At least ten counts were recorded for this clone. V usage is TRBV5-6 and J usage is TRBJ2-3; no clear D. V lost 4 bases to trimming and J lost 3 bases, with 12 bases between them. Germline V gene lookup returns CDR1 SGHDT and CDR2 YYEEEE. This CDR3 spans 14 amino acids. The chain's CDR3 is CASSPEPGTDTQYF. Here the CDR3 DNA reads TGTGCCAGCAGCCCGGAGCCCGGGACAGATACGCAGTATTTT.

The V call is TRBV5-1, the J call TRBJ1-5, with 8 positions matching TRBD1. This CDR3 region has 14 residues. Germline V gives CDR1 SGHRS, CDR2 YFSETQ. V trimming: 4 bases; J trimming: 5 bases; junction bases outside the gene matches: 5. The CDR3 loop reads CASSPDRVDQPQHF. CDR3 DNA sequence: TGCGCCAGCAGCCCGGACAGGGTGGATCAGCCCCAGCATTTT.

The rearrangement links TRBV28 to TRBJ1-6; 7 bases line up with TRBD1. CDR3 length: 16 amino acids. Germline V gene lookup returns CDR1 MDHEN and CDR2 SYDVKM. Germline trimming cut 5 bases from V and 1 base from J; bases unmatched to any gene: 5. CDR3 bases: TGTGCCAGCAGTCCTCAGACAGGGTCCTATAATTCACCCCTCCACTTT. This codes for CASSPQTGSYNSPLHF.

The chain carries TRBV27 and TRBJ1-5, with D perhaps matching TRBD1 (5 bases). Germline-derived CDR1 and CDR2 are MNHEY and SMNVEV (reference sequence). There are 15 residues in the CDR3. V lost 4 bases to trimming and J lost 7 bases, with 17 bases between them. The CDR3 spells CASSSRWGGGQPQHF. The DNA of the CDR3 is TGTGCCAGCAGTTCCCGGTGGGGGGGTGGGCAGCCCCAGCATTTT.

Here the CDR3 DNA reads TGCGCCAGCAGCCAAGGACAGGGGACATATCAGCCCCAGCATTTT. The encoded protein is CASSQGQGTYQPQHF. The chain couples TRBV4-1 to TRBJ1-5, with 8 bases matching TRBD1. Germline assignment: CDR1 MGHRA and CDR2 YSYEKL. The CDR3 has 15 amino acids. The J segment lost 5 bases and the V segment lost 1 base, leaving 4 bases of the junction unmatched.

This clone came up a few times. The rearrangement joins TRBV21-1 to TRBJ2-3; the D call TRBD2 from the table was never checked on the DNA. TRBV21-1 is described as a pseudogene. This CDR3 has 19 residues. This CDR3 is CASSKALTGGRRVWDTQYF. The CDR3 DNA sequence: TGTGCCAGCAGCAAAGCGCTTACGGGGGGGCGCCGAGTGTGGGATACGCAGTATTTT.

The chain carries TRBV3-1 (or the pseudogene TRBV3-2) and TRBJ1-1, with TRBD1 matching 8 bases. V trimming: 4 bases; J trimming: 4 bases; junction bases outside the gene matches: 5. The CDR3 runs to 14 residues. Germline-derived CDR1 and CDR2 are LGHDT and YNNKEL (reference sequence). For the CDR3, the DNA is TGTGCCAGCAGCCTCCGGACAGGGATCACTGAAGCTTTCTTT. Residues: CASSLRTGITEAFF.

The J gene is TRBJ1-5, the V gene TRBV27, with D unclear. Germline V gene data show CDR1 as MNHEY and CDR2 as SMNVEV (reference sequence). V lost 7 bases to trimming and J lost 6 bases, with 4 bases between them. There are 10 residues in the CDR3. CDR3 DNA sequence: TGTGCCAGCACGTCTCAGCCCCAGCATTTT. It yields the protein CASTSQPQHF.

The rearrangement joins TRBV6-1 to TRBJ2-5; tentatively, D is TRBD2 (5 bases). Germline assignment: CDR1 MNHNS and CDR2 SASEGT. Trimming stripped 0 bases from V and 11 bases from J, with 13 bases between. The CDR3 is made up of 13 amino acids. In DNA, the CDR3 is TGTGCCAGCAGTGAAGCGCGGGCGGCTGGGCAGTACTTC. This encodes CASSEARAAGQYF.

The chain employs TRBV25-1 and TRBJ2-1; D uncertain. V shed 4 bases and J shed 12 bases, with 16 bases lying between them. CDR1 MGHDK and CDR2 SYGVNS come from the germline V gene. CDR3 length equals 13 residues. The CDR3, as DNA: TGTGCCAGCAGTGTAAATTCCCTAAACGGGCAGTTCTTC. It codes for CASSVNSLNGQFF. Supplemented by reference TRBV25-1 and TRBJ2-1, the full variable domain reads EADIYQTPRYLVIGTGKKITLECSQTMGHDKMYWYQQDPGMELHLIHYSYGVNSTEKGDLSSESTVSRIRTEHFPLTLESARPSHTSQYLCASSVNSLNGQFFGPGTRLTVL.